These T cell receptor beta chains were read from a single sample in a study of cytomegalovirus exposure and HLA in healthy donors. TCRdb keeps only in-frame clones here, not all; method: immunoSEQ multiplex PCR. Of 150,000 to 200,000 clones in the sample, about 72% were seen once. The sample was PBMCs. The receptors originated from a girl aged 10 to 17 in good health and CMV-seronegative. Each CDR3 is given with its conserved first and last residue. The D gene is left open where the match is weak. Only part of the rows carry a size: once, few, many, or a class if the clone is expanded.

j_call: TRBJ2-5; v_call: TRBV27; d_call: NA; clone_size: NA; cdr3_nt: TGTGCCAGCAGTTTATCGAGTCGCAGGTCGGGGCAAGAGACCCAGTACTTC; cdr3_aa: CASSLSSRRSGQETQYF
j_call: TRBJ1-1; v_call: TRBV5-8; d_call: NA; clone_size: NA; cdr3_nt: TGTGCCAGCAACCGGCGGGGAGGAGCTTTCTTT; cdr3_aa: CASNRRGGAFF
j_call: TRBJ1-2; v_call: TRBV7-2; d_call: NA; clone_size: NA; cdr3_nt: TGTGCCAGCAGCTCACAGGGAGTGGGAGGCTACACCTTC; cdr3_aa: CASSSQGVGGYTF
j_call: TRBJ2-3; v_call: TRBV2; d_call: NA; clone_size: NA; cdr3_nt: TGTGCCAGCAGTGATAGCGACGAAAGCACAGATACGCAGTATTTT; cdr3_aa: CASSDSDESTDTQYF
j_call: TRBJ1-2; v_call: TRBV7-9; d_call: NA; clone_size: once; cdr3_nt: TGTGCCAGCAGCTTAAGGGGAAGGGAAGATAGTTATGGCTACACCTTC; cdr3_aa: CASSLRGREDSYGYTF
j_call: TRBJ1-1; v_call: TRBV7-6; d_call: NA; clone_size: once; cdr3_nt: TGTGCCAGCAGCCCAATGTCTTCGGGGAACACTGAAGCTTTCTTT; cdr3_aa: CASSPMSSGNTEAFF
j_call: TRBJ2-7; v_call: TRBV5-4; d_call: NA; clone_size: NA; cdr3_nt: TGTGCCAGCAGCTTGGCTCGGGGGAGCGAGCAGTACTTC; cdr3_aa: CASSLARGSEQYF
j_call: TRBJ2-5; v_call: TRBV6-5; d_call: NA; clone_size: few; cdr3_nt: TGTGCCAGCAGTTACCAGGGGACCCAGTACTTC; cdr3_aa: CASSYQGTQYF
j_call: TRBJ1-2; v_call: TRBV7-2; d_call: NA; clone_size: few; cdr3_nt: TGTGCCAGCAGCTCGGCGGCTTACGATGGCTACACCTTC; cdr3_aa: CASSSAAYDGYTF
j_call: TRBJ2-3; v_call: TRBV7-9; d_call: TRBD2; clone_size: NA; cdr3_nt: TGTGCCAGCAGCAGTTGGACTAGCGGGGCCACAGATACGCAGTATTTT; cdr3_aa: CASSSWTSGATDTQYF
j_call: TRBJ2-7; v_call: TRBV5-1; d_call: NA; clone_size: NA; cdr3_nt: TGCGCCAGCAGTTCGAATCCCGGCCCGGGGGAGCAGTACTTC; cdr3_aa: CASSSNPGPGEQYF
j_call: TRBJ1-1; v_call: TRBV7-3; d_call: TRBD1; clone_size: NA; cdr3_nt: TGTGCCAGCAGCTTCTCAGGGGGCGCAGACTACACTGAAGCTTTCTTT; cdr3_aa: CASSFSGGADYTEAFF
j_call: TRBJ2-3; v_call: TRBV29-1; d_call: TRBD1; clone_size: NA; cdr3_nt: TGCAGCGTTGAAGGGACAGGGGATGCCCCCACAGATACGCAGTATTTT; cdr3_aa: CSVEGTGDAPTDTQYF
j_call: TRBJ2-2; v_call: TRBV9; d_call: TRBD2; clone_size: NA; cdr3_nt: TGTGCCAGCAGCGTAGCGGTAGCGGGGGGCCTATCGACCGGGGAGCTGTTTTTT; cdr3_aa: CASSVAVAGGLSTGELFF
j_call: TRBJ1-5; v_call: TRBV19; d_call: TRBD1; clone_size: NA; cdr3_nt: TGTGCCAGTAGTCCGGGACAGGGAAGTCGTCAGCCCCAGCATTTT; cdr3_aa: CASSPGQGSRQPQHF
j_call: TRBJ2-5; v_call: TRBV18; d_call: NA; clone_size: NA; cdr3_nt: TGTGCCAGCTCACGAGCTAACGAGGGTTTCGGTACCCAGTACTTC; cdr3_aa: CASSRANEGFGTQYF
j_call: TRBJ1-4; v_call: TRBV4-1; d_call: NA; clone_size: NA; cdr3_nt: TGCGCCAGCAGCCCCGGGGGGGAGGCGCGGAATGAAAAACTGTTTTTT; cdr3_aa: CASSPGGEARNEKLFF
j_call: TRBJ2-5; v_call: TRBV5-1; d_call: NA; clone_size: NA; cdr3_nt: TGCGCCAGCAGCCCCGGTTTCGATCAACTCCAAGAGACCCAGTACTTC; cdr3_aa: CASSPGFDQLQETQYF
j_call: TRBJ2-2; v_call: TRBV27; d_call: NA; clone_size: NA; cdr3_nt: TGTGCCAGCACGCGCCGCACAGGGTTAGCGAACACCGGGGAGCTGTTTTTT; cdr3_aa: CASTRRTGLANTGELFF
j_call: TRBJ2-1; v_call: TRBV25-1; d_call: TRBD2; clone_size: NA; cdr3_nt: TGTGCCAGCAGTGTCCCGGGAGGGCCTGAGCAGTTCTTC; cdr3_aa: CASSVPGGPEQFF
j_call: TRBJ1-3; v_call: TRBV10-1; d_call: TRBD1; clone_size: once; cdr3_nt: TGCGCCAGCAGTGGCCCAACAGGGGACTCTGGAAACACCATATATTTT; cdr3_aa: CASSGPTGDSGNTIYF
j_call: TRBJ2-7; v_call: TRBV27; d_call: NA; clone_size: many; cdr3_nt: TGTGCCAGCAGTCCATTAATCGGTCACGAGCAGTACTTC; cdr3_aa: CASSPLIGHEQYF
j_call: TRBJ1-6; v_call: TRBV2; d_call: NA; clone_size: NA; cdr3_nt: TGTGCCAGCAGCGATAACAGGCTTTATAATTCACCCCTCCACTTT; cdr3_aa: CASSDNRLYNSPLHF
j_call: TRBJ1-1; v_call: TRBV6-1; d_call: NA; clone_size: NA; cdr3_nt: TGTGCCAGCAGTGAAGCGGGCGGGAAGGCGAGGTTGGGGACTGAAGCTTTCTTT; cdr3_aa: CASSEAGGKARLGTEAFF
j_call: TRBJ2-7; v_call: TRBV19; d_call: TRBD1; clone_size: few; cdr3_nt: TGTGCCACCCGGGGGACAGGAACCTACGAGCAGTACTTC; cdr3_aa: CATRGTGTYEQYF
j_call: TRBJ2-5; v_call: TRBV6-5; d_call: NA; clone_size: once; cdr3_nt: TGTGCCAGCAGGGCACAGCCCATGAGAGAGACCCAGTACTTC; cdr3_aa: CASRAQPMRETQYF
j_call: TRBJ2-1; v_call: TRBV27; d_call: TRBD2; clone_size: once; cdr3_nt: TGTGCCAGCAGTTTCCCCGGGACTAGCAATGAGCAGTTCTTC; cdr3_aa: CASSFPGTSNEQFF
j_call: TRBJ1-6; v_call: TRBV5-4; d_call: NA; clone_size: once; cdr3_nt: TGTGCCAGCAGCTTGGCCTTCTCAGGGGATAATTCCCCCCTCCACTTT; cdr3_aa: CASSLAFSGDNSPLHF
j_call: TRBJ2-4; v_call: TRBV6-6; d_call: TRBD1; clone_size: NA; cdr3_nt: TGTGCCAGCAGGGGACAGTCCAAAAACATTCAGTACTTC; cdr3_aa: CASRGQSKNIQYF
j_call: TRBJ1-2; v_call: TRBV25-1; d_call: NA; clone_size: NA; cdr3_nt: TGTGCCAGCCAACCCGCTGGGCGCTATGGCTACACCTTC; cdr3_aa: CASQPAGRYGYTF
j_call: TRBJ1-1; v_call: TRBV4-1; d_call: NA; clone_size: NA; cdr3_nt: TGCGCCAGCAGTCCTCTCTACAGGGCCCAAGGAGCTTTCTTT; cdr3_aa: CASSPLYRAQGAFF
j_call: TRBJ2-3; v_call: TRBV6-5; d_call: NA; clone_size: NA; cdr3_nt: TGTGCCAGCAGGGAGATCGTCTTGGATACGCAGTATTTT; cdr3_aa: CASREIVLDTQYF
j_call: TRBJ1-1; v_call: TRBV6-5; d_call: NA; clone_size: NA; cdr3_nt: TGTGCCAGCAGTTTCCTGGGGGCCCTGAACACTGAAGCTTTCTTT; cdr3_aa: CASSFLGALNTEAFF
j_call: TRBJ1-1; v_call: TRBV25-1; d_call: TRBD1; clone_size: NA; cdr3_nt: TGTGCCAGCAGGAAAACCGGACAGGGAAGGGGGAACACTGAAGCTTTCTTT; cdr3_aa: CASRKTGQGRGNTEAFF
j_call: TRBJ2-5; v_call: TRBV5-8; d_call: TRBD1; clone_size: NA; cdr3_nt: TGTGCCAGCAGCCTAGGGACAGGCCAAGAGACCCAGTACTTC; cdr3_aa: CASSLGTGQETQYF
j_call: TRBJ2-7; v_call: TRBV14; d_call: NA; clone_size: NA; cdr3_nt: TGTGCCAGCAGCCCTGGACTCACGAGGTACGAGCAGTACTTC; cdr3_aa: CASSPGLTRYEQYF
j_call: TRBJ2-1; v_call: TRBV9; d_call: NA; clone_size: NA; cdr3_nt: TGTGCCAGCAGCGACCCGGGACAACGCTCCTACAATGAGCAGTTCTTC; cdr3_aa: CASSDPGQRSYNEQFF
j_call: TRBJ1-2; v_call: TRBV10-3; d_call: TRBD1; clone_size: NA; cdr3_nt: TGTGCCATCAGTGAGAGGCAGGGGGCTGGCTACACCTTC; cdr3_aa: CAISERQGAGYTF
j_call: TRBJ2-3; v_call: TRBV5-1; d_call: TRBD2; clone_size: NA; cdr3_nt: TGCGCCAGCAGCTTGGGGACTAGCGGGGGGACAGATACGCAGTATTTT; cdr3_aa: CASSLGTSGGTDTQYF
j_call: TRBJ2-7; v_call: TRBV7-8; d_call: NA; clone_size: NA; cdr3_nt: TGTGCCAGCAGCTTCCTAGCGAGAGAGCAGTACTTC; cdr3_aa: CASSFLAREQYF
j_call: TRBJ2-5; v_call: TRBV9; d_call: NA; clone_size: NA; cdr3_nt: TGTGCCAGCAGCGTAGATGGGTTCGGGGAGACCCAGTACTTC; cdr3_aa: CASSVDGFGETQYF
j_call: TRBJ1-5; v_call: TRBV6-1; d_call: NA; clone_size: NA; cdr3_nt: TGTGCCAGCAGTGCACTAACCTTAATCCGGACGGGAGATCAGCCCCAGCATTTT; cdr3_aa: CASSALTLIRTGDQPQHF
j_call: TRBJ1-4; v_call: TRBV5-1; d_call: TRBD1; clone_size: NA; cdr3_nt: TGCGCCAGCAGCTTGGGGGGGACAGGGGGCGAAAAACTGTTTTTT; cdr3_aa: CASSLGGTGGEKLFF
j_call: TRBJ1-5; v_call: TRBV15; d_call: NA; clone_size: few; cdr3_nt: TGTGCCACCAGCAGAGAGGCCTTTGGTCTTAGCAATCAGCCCCAGCATTTT; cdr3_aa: CATSREAFGLSNQPQHF
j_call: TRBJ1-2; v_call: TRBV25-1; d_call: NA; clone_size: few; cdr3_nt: TGTGCCAGCAGTGCGGTACAGGGTCAGTCTAACTATGGCTACACCTTC; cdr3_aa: CASSAVQGQSNYGYTF
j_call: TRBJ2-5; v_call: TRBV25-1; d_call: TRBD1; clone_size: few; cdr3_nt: TGTGCCAGCAGTGCCGGGACAGGGCACGTGGAGACCCAGTACTTC; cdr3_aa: CASSAGTGHVETQYF
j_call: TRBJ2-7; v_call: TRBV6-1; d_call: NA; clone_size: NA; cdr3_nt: TGTGCCACCCACCTCTATGGTGCCTACGAGCAGTACTTC; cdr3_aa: CATHLYGAYEQYF
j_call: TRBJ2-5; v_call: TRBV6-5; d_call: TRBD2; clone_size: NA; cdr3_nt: TGTGCCAGCAGTTTCGCGGGGGGCCTTAAAGAGACCCAGTACTTC; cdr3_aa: CASSFAGGLKETQYF